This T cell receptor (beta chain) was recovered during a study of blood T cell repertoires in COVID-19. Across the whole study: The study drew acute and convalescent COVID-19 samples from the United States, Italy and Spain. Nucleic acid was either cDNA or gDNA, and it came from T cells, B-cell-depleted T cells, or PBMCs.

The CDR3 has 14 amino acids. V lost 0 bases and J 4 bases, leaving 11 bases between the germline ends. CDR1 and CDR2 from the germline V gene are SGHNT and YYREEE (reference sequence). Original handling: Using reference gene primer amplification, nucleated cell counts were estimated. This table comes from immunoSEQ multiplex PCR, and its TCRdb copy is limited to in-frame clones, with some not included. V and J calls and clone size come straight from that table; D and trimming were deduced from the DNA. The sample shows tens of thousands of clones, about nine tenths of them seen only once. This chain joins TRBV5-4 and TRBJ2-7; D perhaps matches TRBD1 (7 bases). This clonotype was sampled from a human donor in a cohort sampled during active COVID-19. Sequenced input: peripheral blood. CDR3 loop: CASSLDQGGYEQYF. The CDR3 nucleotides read TGTGCCAGCAGCTTGGACCAGGGGGGATACGAGCAGTACTTC.